This T cell receptor (beta chain) came from a study of response to subunit inactivated influenza vaccine. This clonotype has only a few counts. MiXCR, applied by TCRdb to the RT-PCR reads, yields one record per CDR3 protein. The sample has around 500,000 distinct CDR3 sequences, approximately 10% seen once. This CDR3 contains 15 residues. CDR1 and CDR2 from the germline V gene are ENHRY and SYGVKD. Between the trimmed V and J ends, which lost 2 bases and 5 bases, there was a span of 15 bases. The V call is TRBV10-3, the J call TRBJ2-5; TRBD2 might be the D (5 bases). Specimen: PBMCs from blood, collected about 40 days after vaccination. The receptor was isolated from a man aged 50 to 59 who received an inactivated influenza vaccine. CDR3 in DNA: TGTGCCATCAGTGAGCCCCGGGGAAGGGAGGAGACCCAGTACTTC. Its translation: CAISEPRGREETQYF.